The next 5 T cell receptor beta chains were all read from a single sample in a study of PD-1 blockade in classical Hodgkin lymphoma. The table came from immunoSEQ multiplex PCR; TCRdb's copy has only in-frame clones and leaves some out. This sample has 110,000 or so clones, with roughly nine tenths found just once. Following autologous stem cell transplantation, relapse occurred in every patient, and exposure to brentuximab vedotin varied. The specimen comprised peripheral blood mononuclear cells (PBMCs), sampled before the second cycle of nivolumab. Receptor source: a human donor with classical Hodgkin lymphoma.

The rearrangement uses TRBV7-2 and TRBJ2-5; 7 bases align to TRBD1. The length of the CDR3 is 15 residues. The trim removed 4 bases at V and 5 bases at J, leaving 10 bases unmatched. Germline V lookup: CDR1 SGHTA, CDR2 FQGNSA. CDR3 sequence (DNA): TGTGCCAGCAGCTACCAGACAGGGTTGGGGGAGACCCAGTACTTC. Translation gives CASSYQTGLGETQYF. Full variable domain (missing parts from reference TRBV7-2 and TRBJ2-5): GAGVSQSPSNKVTEKGKDVELRCDPISGHTALYWYRQSLGQGLEFLIYFQGNSAPDKSGLPSDRFSAERTGGSVSTLTIQRTQQEDSAVYLCASSYQTGLGETQYFGPGTRLLVL.

DNA for the CDR3: TGTGCCAGCAGCGGACTAGTTATATACGAGACCCAGTACTTC. It is translated as CASSGLVIYETQYF. The V and J genes are TRBV7-9 and TRBJ2-5, with TRBD2 identical over 7 bases. Germline trimming cut 5 bases from V and 5 bases from J; bases unmatched to any gene: 8. Germline V gene data show CDR1 as SEHNR and CDR2 as FQNEAQ (reference sequence). This CDR3 spans 14 amino acids. The full variable domain, its missing parts supplied by reference TRBV7-9 and TRBJ2-5, is DTGVSQNPRHKITKRGQNVTFRCDPISEHNRLYWYRQTLGQGPEFLTYFQNEAQLEKSRLLSDRFSAERPKGSFSTLEIQRTEQGDSAMYLCASSGLVIYETQYFGPGTRLLVL.

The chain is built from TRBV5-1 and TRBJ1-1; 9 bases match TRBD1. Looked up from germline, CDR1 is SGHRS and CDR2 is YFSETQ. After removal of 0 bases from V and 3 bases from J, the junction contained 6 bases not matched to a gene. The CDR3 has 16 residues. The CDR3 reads CASSLDGQGLYTEAFF. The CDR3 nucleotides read TGCGCCAGCAGCTTGGACGGACAGGGGCTATACACTGAAGCTTTCTTT.

Here the CDR3 DNA reads TGTGCCAGCTCACCACAGGGGGAGGGTCAGCCCCAGCATTTT. This gives the protein CASSPQGEGQPQHF. The rearrangement links TRBV18 to TRBJ1-5, with D possibly TRBD1 on 6 matching bases. The CDR3 sequence is 14 residues long. Trimming removed 1 base from V and 6 bases from J, with 10 bases in between. In germline, CDR1 is KGHSH, CDR2 LQKENI.

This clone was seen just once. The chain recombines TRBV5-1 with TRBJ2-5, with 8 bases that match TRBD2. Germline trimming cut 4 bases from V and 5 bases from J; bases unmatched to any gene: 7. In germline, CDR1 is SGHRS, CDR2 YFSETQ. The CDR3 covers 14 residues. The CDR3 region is CASSPTGGLETQYF. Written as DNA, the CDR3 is TGCGCCAGCAGCCCCACGGGGGGGTTGGAGACCCAGTACTTC.